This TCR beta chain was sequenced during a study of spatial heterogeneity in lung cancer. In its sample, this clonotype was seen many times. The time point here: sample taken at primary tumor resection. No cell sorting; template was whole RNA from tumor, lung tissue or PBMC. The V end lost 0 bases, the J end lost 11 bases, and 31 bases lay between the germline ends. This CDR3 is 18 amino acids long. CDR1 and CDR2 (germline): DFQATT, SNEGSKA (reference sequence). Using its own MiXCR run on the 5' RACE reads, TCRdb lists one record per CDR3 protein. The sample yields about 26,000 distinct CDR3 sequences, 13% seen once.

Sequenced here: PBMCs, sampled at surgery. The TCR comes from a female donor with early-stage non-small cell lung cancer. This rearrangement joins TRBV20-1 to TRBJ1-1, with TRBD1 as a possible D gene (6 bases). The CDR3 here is CSARDKYRDTQSPYEAFF. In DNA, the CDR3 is TGCAGTGCTAGAGACAAATACCGGGACACACAATCCCCCTATGAGGCTTTCTTT.